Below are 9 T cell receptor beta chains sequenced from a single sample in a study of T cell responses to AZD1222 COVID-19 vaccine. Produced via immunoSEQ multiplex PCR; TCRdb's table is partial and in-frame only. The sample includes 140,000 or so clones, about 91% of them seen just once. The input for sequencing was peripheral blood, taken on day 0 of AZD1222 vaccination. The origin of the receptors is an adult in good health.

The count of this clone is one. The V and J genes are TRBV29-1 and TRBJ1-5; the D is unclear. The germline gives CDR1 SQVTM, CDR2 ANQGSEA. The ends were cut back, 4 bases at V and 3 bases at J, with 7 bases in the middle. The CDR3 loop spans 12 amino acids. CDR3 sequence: CSVGDINQPQHF. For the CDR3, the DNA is TGCAGCGTTGGAGATATCAATCAGCCCCAGCATTTT.

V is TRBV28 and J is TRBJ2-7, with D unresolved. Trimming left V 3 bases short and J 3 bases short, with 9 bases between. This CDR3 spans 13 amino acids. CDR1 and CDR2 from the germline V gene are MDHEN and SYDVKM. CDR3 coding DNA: TGTGCCAGCAGTTTTTACCAACACTACGAGCAGTACTTC. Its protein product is CASSFYQHYEQYF. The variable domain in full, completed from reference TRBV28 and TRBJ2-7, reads DVKVTQSSRYLVKRTGEKVFLECVQDMDHENMFWYRQDPGLGLRLIYFSYDVKMKEKGDIPEGYSVSREKKERFSLILESASTNQTSMYLCASSFYQHYEQYFGPGTRLTVT.

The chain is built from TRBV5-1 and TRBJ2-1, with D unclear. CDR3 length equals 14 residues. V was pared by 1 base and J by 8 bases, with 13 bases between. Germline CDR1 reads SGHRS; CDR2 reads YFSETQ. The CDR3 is CASSLIFTEHEQFF. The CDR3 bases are TGCGCCAGCAGCTTGATTTTTACGGAACATGAGCAGTTCTTC. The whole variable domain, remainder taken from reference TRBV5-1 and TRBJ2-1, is KAGVTQTPRYLIKTRGQQVTLSCSPISGHRSVSWYQQTPGQGLQFLFEYFSETQRNKGNFPGRFSGRQFSNSRSEMNVSTLELGDSALYLCASSLIFTEHEQFFGPGTRLTVL.

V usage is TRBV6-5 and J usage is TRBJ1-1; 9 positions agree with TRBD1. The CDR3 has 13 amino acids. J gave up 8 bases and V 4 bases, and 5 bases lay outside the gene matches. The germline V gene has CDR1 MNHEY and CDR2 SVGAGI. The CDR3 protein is CASSSGTGSEAFF. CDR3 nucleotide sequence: TGTGCCAGCAGTTCCGGGACAGGGTCGGAAGCTTTCTTT.

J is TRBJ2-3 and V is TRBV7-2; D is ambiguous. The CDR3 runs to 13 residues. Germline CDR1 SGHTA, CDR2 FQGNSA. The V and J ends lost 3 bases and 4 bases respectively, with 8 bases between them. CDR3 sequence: CASSFLEADTQYF. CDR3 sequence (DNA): TGTGCCAGCAGCTTCTTGGAAGCAGATACGCAGTATTTT.

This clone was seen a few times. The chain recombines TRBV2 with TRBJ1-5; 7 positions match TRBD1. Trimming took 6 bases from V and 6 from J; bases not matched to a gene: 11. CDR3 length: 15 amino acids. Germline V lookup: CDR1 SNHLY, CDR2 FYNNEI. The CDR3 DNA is TGTGCCAGCAGGCTAGAGTCAGGGGGGGGTCAGCCCCAGCATTTT. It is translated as CASRLESGGGQPQHF.

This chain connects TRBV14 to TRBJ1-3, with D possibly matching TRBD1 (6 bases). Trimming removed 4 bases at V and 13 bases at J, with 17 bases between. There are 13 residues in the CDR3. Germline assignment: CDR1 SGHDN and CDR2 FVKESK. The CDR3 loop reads CASSPRQDGTIYF. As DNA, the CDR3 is TGTGCCAGCAGCCCGAGACAGGACGGTACGATATATTTT.

The CDR3 DNA follows: TGTGCCATCAGTGAGTTTAGACAGCTACTACCCTACGAGCAGTACTTC. It specifies CAISEFRQLLPYEQYF. This chain uses TRBV10-3 with TRBJ2-7, with D possibly being TRBD1 (5 bases). The CDR3 extends over 16 amino acids. Germline V CDR1 and CDR2: ENHRY, SYGVKD. The ends were cut back, 1 base at V and 2 bases at J, with 15 bases in the middle.

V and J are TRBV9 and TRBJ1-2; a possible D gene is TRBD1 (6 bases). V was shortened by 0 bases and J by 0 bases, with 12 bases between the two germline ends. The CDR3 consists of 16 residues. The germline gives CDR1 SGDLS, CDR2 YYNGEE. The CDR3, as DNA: TGTGCCAGCAGCGTAGACCGGGACATAGCTAACTATGGCTACACCTTC. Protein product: CASSVDRDIANYGYTF. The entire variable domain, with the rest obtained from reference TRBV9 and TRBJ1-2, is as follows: DSGVTQTPKHLITATGQRVTLRCSPRSGDLSVYWYQQSLDQGLQFLIQYYNGEERAKGNILERFSAQQFPDLHSELNLSSLELGDSALYFCASSVDRDIANYGYTFGSGTRLTVV.